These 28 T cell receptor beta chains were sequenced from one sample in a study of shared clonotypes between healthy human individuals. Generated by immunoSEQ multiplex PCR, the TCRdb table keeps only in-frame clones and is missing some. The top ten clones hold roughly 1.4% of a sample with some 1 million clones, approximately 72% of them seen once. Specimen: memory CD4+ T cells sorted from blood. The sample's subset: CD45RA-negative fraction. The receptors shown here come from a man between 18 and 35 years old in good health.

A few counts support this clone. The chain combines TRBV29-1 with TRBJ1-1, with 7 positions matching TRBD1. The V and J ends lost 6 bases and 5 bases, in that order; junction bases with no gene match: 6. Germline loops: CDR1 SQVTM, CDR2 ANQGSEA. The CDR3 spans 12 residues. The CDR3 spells CSVVQGWTEAFF. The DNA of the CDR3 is TGCAGCGTAGTACAGGGGTGGACTGAAGCTTTCTTT. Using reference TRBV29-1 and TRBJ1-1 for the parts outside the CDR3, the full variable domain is SAVISQKPSRDICQRGTSLTIQCQVDSQVTMMFWYRQQPGQSLTLIATANQGSEATYESGFVIDKFPISRPNLTFSTLTVSNMSPEDSSIYLCSVVQGWTEAFFGQGTRLTVV.

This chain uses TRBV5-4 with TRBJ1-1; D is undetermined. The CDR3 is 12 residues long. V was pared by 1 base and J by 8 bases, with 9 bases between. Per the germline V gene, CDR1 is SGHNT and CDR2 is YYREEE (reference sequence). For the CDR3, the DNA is TGTGCCAGCAGCTTGCCCGGGAAAGAAGCTTTCTTT. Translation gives CASSLPGKEAFF.

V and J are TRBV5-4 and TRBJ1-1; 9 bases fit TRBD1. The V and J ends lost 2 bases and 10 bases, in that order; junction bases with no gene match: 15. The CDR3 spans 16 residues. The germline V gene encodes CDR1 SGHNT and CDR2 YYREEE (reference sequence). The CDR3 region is CASSFIGQGTQSSAFF. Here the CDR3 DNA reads TGTGCCAGCAGCTTTATCGGACAGGGGACGCAAAGTTCAGCTTTCTTT.

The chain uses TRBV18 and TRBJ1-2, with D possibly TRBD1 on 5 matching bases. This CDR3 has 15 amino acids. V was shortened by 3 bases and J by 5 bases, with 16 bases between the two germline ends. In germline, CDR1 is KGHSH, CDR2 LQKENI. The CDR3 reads CASSPGLDALYGYTF. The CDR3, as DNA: TGTGCCAGCTCACCGGGACTGGACGCCCTATATGGCTACACCTTC.

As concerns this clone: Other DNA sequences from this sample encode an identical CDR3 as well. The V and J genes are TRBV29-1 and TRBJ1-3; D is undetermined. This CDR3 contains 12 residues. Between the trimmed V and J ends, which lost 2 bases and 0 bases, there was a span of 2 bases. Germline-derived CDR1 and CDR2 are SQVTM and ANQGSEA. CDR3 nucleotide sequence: TGCAGCGTTGAAAGCTCTGGAAACACCATATATTTT. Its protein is CSVESSGNTIYF.

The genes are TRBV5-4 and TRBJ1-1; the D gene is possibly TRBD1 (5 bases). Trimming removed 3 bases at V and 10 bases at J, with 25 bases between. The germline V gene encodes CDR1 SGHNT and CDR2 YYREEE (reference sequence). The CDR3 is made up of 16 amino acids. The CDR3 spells CASSSGHFSDNMRAFF. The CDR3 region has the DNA TGTGCCAGCAGCTCTGGACACTTCAGCGATAACATGAGAGCTTTCTTT.

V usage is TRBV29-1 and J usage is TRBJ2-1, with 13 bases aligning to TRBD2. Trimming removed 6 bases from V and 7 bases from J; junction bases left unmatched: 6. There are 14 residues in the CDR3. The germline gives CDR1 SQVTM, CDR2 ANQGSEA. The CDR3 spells CSVERTSGGNEQFF. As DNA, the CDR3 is TGCAGCGTGGAAAGGACTAGCGGGGGAAATGAGCAGTTCTTC.

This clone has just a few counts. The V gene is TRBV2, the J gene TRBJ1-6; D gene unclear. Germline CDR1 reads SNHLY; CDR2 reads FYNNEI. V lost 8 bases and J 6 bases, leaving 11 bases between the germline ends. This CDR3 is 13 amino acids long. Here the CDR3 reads CASLTDTNSPLHF. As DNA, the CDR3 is TGTGCCAGCTTGACTGATACTAATTCACCCCTCCACTTT.

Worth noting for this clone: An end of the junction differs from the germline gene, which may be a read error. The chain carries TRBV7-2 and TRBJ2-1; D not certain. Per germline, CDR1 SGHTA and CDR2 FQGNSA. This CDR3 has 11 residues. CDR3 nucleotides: TGTGCCAGCAGCTTAGCGGGCAGTGAGGTCTTC. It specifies CASSLAGSEVF.

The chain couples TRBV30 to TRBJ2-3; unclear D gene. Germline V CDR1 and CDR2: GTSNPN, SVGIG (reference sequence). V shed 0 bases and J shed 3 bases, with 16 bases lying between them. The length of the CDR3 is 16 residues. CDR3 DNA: TGTGCCTGGAGTGTACTTTTCGCTCGACGGACAGATACGCAGTATTTT. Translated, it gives CAWSVLFARRTDTQYF.

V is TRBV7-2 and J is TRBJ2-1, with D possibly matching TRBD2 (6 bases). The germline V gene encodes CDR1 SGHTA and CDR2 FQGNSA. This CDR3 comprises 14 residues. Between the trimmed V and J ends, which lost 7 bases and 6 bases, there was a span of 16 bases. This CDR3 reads CASTTSQGGNEQFF. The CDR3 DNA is TGTGCCAGCACCACATCCCAGGGAGGCAATGAGCAGTTCTTC.

CDR3 bases: TGCGCCAGCAGTGAGTCTACCGGGACAGAGCATTTT. Protein: CASSESTGTEHF. The chain couples TRBV10-1 to TRBJ1-5; TRBD1 agrees at 7 bases. Germline V gene sequence: CDR1 WNHNN, CDR2 SYGVQD (reference sequence). The V and J ends lost 0 bases and 14 bases, in that order; junction bases with no gene match: 4. This CDR3 is 12 amino acids long.

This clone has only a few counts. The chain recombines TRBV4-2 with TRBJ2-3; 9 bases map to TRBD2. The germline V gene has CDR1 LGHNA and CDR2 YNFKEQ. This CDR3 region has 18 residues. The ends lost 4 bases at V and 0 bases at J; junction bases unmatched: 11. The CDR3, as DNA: TGTGCCAGCAGCCTTGCCGCGGGAGGGTCCGGTAGCACAGATACGCAGTATTTT. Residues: CASSLAAGGSGSTDTQYF.

CDR3 residues: CASRAGRANYGYTF. CDR3 nucleotide sequence: TGTGCCAGCAGAGCGGGCAGGGCAAACTATGGCTACACCTTC. The V call is TRBV2, the J call TRBJ1-2; D possibly corresponds to TRBD1 (5 bases). Germline CDR1 and CDR2: SNHLY and FYNNEI. This CDR3 region has 14 residues. V lost 6 bases and J lost 2, with 13 bases in between.

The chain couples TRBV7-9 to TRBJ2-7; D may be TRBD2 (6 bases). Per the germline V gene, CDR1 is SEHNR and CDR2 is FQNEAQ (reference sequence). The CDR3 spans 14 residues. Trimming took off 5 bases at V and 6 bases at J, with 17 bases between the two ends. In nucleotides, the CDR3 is TGTGCCAGCAGCCTCAGACGGTCGGAGGGCGAGCAGTACTTC. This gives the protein CASSLRRSEGEQYF.

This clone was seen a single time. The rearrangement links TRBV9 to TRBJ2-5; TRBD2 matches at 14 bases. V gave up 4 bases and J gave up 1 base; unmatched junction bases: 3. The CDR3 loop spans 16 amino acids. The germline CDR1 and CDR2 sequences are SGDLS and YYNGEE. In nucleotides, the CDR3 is TGTGCCAGCAGCCCAGGACTAGCGGGGGGCCAAGAGACCCAGTACTTC. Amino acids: CASSPGLAGGQETQYF. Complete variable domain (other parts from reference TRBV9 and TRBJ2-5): DSGVTQTPKHLITATGQRVTLRCSPRSGDLSVYWYQQSLDQGLQFLIQYYNGEERAKGNILERFSAQQFPDLHSELNLSSLELGDSALYFCASSPGLAGGQETQYFGPGTRLLVL.

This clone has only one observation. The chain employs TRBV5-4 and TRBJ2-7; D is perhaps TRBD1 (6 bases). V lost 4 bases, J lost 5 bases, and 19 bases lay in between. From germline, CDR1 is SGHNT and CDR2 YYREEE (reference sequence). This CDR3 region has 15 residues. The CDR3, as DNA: TGTGCCAGCAGCCCCAGAGGGGGATTGAGGGACGAGCAGTACTTC. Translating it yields CASSPRGGLRDEQYF.

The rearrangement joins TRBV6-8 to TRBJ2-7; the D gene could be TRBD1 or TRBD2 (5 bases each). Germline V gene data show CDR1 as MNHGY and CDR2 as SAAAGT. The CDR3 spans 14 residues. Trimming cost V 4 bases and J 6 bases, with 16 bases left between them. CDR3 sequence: CASSLLPPGGEQYF. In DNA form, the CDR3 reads TGTGCCAGCAGTTTACTACCCCCTGGGGGCGAGCAGTACTTC.

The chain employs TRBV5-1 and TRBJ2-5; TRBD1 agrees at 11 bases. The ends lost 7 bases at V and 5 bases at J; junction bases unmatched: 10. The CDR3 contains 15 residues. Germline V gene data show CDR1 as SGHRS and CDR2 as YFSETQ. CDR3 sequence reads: CASRTGGRIEETQYF. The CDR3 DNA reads TGCGCCAGCCGGACAGGGGGCCGCATAGAGGAGACCCAGTACTTC.

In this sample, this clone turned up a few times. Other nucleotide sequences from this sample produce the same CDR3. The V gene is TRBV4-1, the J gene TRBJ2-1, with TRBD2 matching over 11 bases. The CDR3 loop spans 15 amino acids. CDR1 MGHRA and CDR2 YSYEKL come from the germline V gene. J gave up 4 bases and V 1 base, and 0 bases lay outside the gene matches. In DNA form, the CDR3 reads TGCGCCAGCAGCCAAGGACTAGCGGGGTACAATGAGCAGTTCTTC. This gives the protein CASSQGLAGYNEQFF.

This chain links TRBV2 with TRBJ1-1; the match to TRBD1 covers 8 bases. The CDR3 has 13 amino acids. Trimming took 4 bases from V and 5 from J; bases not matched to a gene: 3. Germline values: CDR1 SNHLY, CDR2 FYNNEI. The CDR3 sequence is CASSVYRGTEAFF. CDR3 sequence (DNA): TGTGCCAGCAGTGTCTACAGGGGGACTGAAGCTTTCTTT.

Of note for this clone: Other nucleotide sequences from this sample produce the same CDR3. DNA for the CDR3: TGTGCCAGCAGCCGGGGCTCCCAAGAGACCCAGTACTTC. Residues: CASSRGSQETQYF. The chain joins TRBV7-3 to TRBJ2-5; D possibly matches TRBD1 or TRBD2 (5 bases each). Germline assignment: CDR1 SGHTA and CDR2 FQGTGA. Trimming removed 5 bases from V and 1 base from J, with 8 bases in between. The CDR3 runs to 13 residues.

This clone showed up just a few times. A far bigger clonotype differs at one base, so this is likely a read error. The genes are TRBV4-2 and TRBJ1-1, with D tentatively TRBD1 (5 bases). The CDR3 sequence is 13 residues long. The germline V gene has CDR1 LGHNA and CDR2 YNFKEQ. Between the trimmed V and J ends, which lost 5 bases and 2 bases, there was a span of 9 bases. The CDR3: CASSTTVNTEAFF. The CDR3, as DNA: TGTGCCAGCAGCACGACAGTTAACACTGAAGCTTTCTTT.

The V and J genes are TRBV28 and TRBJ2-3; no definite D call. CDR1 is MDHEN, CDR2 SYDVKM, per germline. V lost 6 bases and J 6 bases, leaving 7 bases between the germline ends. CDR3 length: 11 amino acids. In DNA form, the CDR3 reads TGTGCCAGCAGAGCACGCGATACGCAGTATTTT. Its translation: CASRARDTQYF.

The CDR3 region is CASSPRLAGGHSYNEQFF. CDR3 in DNA: TGTGCCAGCAGCCCCAGACTAGCGGGGGGCCACTCCTACAATGAGCAGTTCTTC. This chain links TRBV7-9 with TRBJ2-1; 13 bases match TRBD2. The CDR3 has 18 residues. CDR1 SEHNR and CDR2 FQNEAQ come from the germline V gene (reference sequence). Trimming at V came to 5 bases and at J to 0 bases, leaving 7 bases not matched to a gene. Based on the CDR3 plus reference TRBV7-9 and TRBJ2-1, the full variable domain is DTGVSQNPRHKITKRGQNVTFRCDPISEHNRLYWYRQTLGQGPEFLTYFQNEAQLEKSRLLSDRFSAERPKGSFSTLEIQRTEQGDSAMYLCASSPRLAGGHSYNEQFFGPGTRLTVL.

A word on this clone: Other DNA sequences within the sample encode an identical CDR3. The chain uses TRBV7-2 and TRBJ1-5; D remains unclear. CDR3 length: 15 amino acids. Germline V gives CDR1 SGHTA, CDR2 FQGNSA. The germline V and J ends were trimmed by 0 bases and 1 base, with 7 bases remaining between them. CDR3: CASSLALGSNQPQHF. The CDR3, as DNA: TGTGCCAGCAGCTTAGCACTCGGGAGCAATCAGCCCCAGCATTTT. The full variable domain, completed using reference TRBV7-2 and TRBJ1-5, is GAGVSQSPSNKVTEKGKDVELRCDPISGHTALYWYRQSLGQGLEFLIYFQGNSAPDKSGLPSDRFSAERTGGSVSTLTIQRTQQEDSAVYLCASSLALGSNQPQHFGDGTRLSIL.

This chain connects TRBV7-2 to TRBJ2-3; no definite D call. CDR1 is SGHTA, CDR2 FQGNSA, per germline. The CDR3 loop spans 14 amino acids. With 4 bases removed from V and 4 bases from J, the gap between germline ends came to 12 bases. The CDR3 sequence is CASSSPRFPDTQYF. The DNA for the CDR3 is TGTGCCAGCAGCTCCCCCCGCTTTCCAGATACGCAGTATTTT.

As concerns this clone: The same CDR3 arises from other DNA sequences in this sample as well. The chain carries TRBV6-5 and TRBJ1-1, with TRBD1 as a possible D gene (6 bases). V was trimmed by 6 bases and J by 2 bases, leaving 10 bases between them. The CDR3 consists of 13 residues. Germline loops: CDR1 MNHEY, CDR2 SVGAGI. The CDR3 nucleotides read TGTGCCAGCAGCCGGACAGTCAACACTGAAGCTTTCTTT. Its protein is CASSRTVNTEAFF.